Sequencing of this T cell receptor (beta chain) was carried out in a study of CD8+ T cells in alopecia areata. Following extraction, RNA underwent reverse transcription to cDNA, which served as the sequencing template. Repertoires were generated with immunoSEQ multiplex PCR, while TCRdb's copy carries only in-frame clones and drops some. The sample carries approximately 150,000 clones, about 54% recorded once. Comments on this clone: Its antigen is not known.

Sorting of CD4+ and CD8+ T cells was performed on PBMCs. General observations from the study: Patients shared TCRs less clearly than mice did, possibly for HLA-related reasons. Scalp samples also yield sequences from resident alphabeta T cells of normal skin.

Trimming cost V 3 bases and J 3 bases, with 12 bases left between them. Germline CDR1 is LNHDA and CDR2 is SQIVND (reference sequence). The CDR3 contains 15 residues. The sequenced sample was CD4+ T cells sorted from blood. The gene calls are TRBV19 and TRBJ1-5, with D possibly being TRBD1 (5 bases). This receptor was taken from a human donor in good health. DNA for the CDR3: TGTGCCAGTAGTATCCAGGGTCGGAACAATCAGCCCCAGCATTTT. Amino acid sequence: CASSIQGRNNQPQHF.